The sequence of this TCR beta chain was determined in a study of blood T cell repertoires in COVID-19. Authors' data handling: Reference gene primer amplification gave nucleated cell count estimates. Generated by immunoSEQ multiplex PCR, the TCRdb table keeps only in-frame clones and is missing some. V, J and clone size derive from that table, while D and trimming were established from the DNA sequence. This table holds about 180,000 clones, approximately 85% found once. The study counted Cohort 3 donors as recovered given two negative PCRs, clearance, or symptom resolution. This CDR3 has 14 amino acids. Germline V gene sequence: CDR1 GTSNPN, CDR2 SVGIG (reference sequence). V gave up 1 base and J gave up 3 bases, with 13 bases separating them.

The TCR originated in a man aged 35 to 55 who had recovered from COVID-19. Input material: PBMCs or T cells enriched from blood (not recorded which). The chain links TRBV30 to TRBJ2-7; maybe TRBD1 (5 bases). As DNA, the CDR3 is TGTGCCTGGAGTGGGAGCACAGGTTACTACGAGCAGTACTTC. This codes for CAWSGSTGYYEQYF.